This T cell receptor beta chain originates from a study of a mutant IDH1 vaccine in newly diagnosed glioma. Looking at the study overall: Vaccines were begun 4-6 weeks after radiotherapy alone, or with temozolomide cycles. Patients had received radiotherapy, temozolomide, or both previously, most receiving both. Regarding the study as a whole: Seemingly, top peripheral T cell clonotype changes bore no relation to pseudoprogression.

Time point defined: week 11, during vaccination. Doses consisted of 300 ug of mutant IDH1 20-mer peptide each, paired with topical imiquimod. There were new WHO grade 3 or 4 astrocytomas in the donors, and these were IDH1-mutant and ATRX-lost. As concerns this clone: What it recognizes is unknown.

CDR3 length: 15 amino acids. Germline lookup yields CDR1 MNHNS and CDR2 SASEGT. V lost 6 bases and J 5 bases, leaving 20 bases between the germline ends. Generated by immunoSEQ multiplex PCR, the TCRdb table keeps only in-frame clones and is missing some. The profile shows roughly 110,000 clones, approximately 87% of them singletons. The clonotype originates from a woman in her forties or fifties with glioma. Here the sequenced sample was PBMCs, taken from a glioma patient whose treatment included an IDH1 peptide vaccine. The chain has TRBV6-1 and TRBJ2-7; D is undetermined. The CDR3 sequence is CASRSQRGRFHEQYF. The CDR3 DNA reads TGTGCCAGCAGGAGTCAGCGAGGTAGATTCCACGAGCAGTACTTC.